Reported below is one T cell receptor beta chain. A J-beta primer mix and a sample-barcoded 5' primer were used in a second PCR of about 7 to 11 cycles. One entry per CDR3 protein results from TCRdb running MiXCR on the 5' RACE reads. In the table there are 650,000 to 1,000,000 distinct CDR3 sequences, under 40% of which are singletons. The sample belongs to a study of blood T cells in healthy people across ages. The clonotype originates from a young man in good health. What was sequenced was blood.

Here the CDR3 DNA reads TGTGCCAGCAGTTGGGACACTCGATTCACTGAAGCTTTCTTT. It is translated as CASSWDTRFTEAFF. The chain couples TRBV27 to TRBJ1-1, with D possibly TRBD1 on 6 matching bases. V dropped 4 bases and J dropped 4 bases, with 13 bases sitting between them. The CDR3 runs to 14 residues. Germline V CDR1 and CDR2: MNHEY, SMNVEV (reference sequence).